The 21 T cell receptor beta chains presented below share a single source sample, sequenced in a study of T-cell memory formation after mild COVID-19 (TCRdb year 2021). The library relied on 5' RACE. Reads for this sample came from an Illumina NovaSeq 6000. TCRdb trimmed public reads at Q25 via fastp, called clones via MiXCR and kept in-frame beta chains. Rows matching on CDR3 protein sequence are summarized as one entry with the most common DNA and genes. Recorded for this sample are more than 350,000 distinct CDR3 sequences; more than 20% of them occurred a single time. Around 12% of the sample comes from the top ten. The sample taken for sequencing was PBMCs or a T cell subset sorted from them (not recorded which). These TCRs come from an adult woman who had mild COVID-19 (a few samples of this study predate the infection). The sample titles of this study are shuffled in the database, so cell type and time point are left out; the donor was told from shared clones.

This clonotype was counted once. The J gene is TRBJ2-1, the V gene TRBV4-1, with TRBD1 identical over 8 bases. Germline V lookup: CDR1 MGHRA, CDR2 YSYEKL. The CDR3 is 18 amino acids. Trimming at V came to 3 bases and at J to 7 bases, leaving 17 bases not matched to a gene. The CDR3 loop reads CASSQLTTDWTGLNEQFF. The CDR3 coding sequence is TGCGCCAGCAGCCAGTTAACGACGGATTGGACAGGGCTAAATGAGCAGTTCTTC.

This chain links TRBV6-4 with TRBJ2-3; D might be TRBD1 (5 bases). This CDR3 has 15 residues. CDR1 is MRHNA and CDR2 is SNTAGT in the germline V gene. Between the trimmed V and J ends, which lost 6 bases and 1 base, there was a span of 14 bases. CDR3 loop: CASSPQGVGTDTQYF. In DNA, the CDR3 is TGTGCCAGCAGCCCCCAGGGTGTAGGCACAGATACGCAGTATTTT.

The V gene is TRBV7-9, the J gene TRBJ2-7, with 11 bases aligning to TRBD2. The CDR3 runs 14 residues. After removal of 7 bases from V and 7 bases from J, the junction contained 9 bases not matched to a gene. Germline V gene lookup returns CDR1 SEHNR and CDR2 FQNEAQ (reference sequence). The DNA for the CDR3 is TGTGCCAGCAACCCACTAGCGGGAGCGTTGGAGCAGTACTTC. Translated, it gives CASNPLAGALEQYF.

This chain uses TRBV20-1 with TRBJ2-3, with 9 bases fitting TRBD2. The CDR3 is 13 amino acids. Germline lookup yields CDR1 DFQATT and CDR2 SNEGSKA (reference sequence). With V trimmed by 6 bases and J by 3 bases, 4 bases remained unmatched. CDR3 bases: TGCAGTGCCATAGCGGGAGAAACAGATACGCAGTATTTT. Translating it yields CSAIAGETDTQYF.

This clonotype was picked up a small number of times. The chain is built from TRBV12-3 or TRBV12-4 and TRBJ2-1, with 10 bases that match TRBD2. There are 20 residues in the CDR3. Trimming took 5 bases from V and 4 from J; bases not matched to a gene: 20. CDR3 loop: CASSEGDRFSPAGGYNEQFF. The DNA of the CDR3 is TGTGCCAGCAGTGAGGGGGACAGGTTTTCACCAGCGGGAGGGTACAATGAGCAGTTCTTC.

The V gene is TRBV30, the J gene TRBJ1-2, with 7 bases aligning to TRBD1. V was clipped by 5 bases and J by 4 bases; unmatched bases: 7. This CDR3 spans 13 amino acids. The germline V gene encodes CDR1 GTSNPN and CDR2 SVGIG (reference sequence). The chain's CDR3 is CAWGTDPSYGYTF. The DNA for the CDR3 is TGTGCCTGGGGGACAGACCCTTCCTATGGCTACACCTTC.

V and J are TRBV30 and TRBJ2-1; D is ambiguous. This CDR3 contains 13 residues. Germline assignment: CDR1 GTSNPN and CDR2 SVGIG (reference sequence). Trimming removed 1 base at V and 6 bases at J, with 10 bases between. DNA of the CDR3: TGTGCCTGGAGTGGCGGATTCGGCAATGAGCAGTTCTTC. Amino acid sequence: CAWSGGFGNEQFF.

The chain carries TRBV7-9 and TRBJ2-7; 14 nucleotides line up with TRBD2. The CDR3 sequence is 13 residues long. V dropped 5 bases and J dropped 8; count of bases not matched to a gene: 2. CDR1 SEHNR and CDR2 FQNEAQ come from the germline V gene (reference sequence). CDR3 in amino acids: CASSGTSGSKQYF. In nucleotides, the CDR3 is TGTGCCAGCAGCGGGACTAGCGGGAGCAAGCAGTACTTC.

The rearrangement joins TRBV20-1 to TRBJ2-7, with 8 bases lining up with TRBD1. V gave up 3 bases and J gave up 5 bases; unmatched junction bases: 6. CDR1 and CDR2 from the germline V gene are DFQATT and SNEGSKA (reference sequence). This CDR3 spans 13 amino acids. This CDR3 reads CSASPGGLDEQYF. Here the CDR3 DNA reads TGCAGTGCTAGCCCAGGGGGCTTAGACGAGCAGTACTTC.

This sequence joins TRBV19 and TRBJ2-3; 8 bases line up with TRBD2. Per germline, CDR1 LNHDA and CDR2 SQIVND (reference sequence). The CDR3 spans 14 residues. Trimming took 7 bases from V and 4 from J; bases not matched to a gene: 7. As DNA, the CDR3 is TGTGCCAGTATGGAGCGGGGGTCCCCAGATACGCAGTATTTT. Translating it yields CASMERGSPDTQYF.

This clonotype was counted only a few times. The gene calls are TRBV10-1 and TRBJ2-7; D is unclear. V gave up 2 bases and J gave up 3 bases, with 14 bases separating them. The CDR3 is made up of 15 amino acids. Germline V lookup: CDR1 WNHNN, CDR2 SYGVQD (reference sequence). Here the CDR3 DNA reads TGCGCCAGCAGTGAGCATACAGCGAAACTCTACGAGCAGTACTTC. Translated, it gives CASSEHTAKLYEQYF.

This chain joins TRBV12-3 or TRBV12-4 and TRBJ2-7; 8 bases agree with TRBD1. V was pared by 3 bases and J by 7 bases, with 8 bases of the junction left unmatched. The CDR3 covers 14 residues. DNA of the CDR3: TGTGCCAGCAGTTTCTCACAGGGGGTGTGGGAGCAGTACTTC. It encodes CASSFSQGVWEQYF.

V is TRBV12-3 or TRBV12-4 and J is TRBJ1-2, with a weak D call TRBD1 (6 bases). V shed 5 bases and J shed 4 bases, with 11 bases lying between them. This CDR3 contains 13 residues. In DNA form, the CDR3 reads TGTGCCAGCAGTGACACAGGGATCTATGGCTACACCTTC. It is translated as CASSDTGIYGYTF.

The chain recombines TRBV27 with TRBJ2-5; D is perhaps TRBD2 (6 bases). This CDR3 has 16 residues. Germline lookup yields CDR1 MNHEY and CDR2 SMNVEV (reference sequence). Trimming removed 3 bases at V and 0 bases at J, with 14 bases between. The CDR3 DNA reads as TGTGCCAGCAGTTTGTCGGGACTCCGGTACCAAGAGACCCAGTACTTC. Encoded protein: CASSLSGLRYQETQYF.

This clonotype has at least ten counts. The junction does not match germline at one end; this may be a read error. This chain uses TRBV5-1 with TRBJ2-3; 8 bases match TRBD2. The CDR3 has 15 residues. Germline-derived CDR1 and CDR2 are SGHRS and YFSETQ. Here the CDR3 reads CASSLGLASTDTQYF. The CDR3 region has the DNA TGTGCCAGCAGCCTAGGACTAGCTAGCACAGATACGCAGTATTTT.

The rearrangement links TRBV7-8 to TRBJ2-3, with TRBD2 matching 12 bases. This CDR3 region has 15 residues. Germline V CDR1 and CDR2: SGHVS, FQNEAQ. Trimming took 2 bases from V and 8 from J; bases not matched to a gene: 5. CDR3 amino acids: CASSLRGLAGGTQYF. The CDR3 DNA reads TGTGCCAGCAGCTTAAGGGGACTAGCGGGTGGTACGCAGTATTTT. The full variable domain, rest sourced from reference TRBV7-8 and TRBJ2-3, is GAGVSQSPRYKVAKRGQDVALRCDPISGHVSLFWYQQALGQGPEFLTYFQNEAQLDKSGLPSDRFFAERPEGSVSTLKIQRTQQEDSAVYLCASSLRGLAGGTQYFGPGTRLTVL.

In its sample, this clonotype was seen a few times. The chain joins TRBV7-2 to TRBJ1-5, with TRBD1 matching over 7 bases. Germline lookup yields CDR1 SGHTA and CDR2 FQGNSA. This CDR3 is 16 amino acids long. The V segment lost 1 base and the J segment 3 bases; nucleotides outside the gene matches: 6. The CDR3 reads CASSLGHRGINQPQHF. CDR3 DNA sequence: TGTGCCAGCAGCTTAGGCCACAGGGGCATCAATCAGCCCCAGCATTTT.

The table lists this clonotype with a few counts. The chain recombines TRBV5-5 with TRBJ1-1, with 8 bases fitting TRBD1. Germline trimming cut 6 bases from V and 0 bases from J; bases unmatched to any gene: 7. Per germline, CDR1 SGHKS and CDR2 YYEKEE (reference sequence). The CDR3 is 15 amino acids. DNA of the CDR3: TGTGCCAGCACTACTCAACAGGGGGTGAACACTGAAGCTTTCTTT. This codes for CASTTQQGVNTEAFF.

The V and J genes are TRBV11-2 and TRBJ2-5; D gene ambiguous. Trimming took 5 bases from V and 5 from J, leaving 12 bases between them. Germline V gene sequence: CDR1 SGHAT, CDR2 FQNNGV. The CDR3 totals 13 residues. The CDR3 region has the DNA TGTGCCAGCAGCCCGGGTGCCCGGGAGACCCAGTACTTC. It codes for CASSPGARETQYF.

CDR3 protein: CSAKLNTEAFF. The CDR3 DNA is TGCAGTGCTAAACTGAACACTGAAGCTTTCTTT. The chain uses TRBV20-1 and TRBJ1-1, with D uncertain. Germline V gene data show CDR1 as DFQATT and CDR2 as SNEGSKA (reference sequence). CDR3 length equals 11 residues. Trimming left V 4 bases short and J 0 bases short, with 3 bases between.

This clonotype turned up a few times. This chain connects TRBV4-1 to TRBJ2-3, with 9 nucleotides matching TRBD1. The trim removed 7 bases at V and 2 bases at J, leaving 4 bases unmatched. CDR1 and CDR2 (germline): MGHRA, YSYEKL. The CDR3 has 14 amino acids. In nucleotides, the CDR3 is TGCGCCAGCAACCGGGACAGGGTCACAGATACGCAGTATTTT. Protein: CASNRDRVTDTQYF.